Following are 9 T cell receptor beta chains from one sample sequenced in a study of cytomegalovirus exposure and HLA in healthy donors. Amplification used 60 Vbeta primers and 13 Jbeta primers. Method: immunoSEQ multiplex PCR; TCRdb's copy keeps in-frame clones and lacks some. Of about 100,000 clones listed, 75% to 85% were seen once; the top ten hold around 1.2%. The material sequenced was PBMCs. These receptors originate from a woman younger than 35 in good health and CMV-seronegative.

The chain uses TRBV7-2 and TRBJ2-1; 9 bases fit TRBD2. Germline V gene lookup returns CDR1 SGHTA and CDR2 FQGNSA. The trim removed 4 bases at V and 7 bases at J, leaving 11 bases unmatched. This CDR3 has 16 residues. This CDR3 is CASSWVAGVLGNEQFF. CDR3 DNA: TGTGCCAGCAGCTGGGTAGCGGGAGTTTTGGGGAATGAGCAGTTCTTC.

The genes are TRBV7-6 and TRBJ2-2, with TRBD2 identical over 8 bases. CDR3 size: 18 residues. V lost 5 bases, J lost 5 bases, and 16 bases stayed unmatched. In germline, CDR1 is SGHVS, CDR2 FNYEAQ. CDR3 DNA: TGTGCCAGCAGCCAAACTGGGAGCGGGAGAGTGTTTACCGGGGAGCTGTTTTTT. It is translated as CASSQTGSGRVFTGELFF. The full variable domain, its missing parts supplied by reference TRBV7-6 and TRBJ2-2, is GAGVSQSPRYKVTKRGQDVALRCDPISGHVSLYWYRQALGQGPEFLTYFNYEAQQDKSGLPNDRFSAERPEGSISTLTIQRTEQRDSAMYRCASSQTGSGRVFTGELFFGEGSRLTVL.

The chain is built from TRBV9 and TRBJ2-2, with D possibly TRBD2 on 6 matching bases. This CDR3 comprises 17 residues. Germline V gives CDR1 SGDLS, CDR2 YYNGEE. The ends were cut back, 1 base at V and 8 bases at J, with 21 bases in the middle. CDR3 coding DNA: TGTGCCAGCAGCGTAACCCCCGCGGGACTCCCAGTGGGGGAGCTGTTTTTT. Translation gives CASSVTPAGLPVGELFF.

V and J are TRBV7-2 and TRBJ2-5; D possibly corresponds to TRBD1 (5 bases). CDR1 and CDR2 (germline): SGHTA, FQGNSA. The CDR3 consists of 15 residues. Trimming removed 5 bases from V and 1 base from J, with 14 bases in between. In DNA, the CDR3 is TGTGCCAGCAGCACCTACTTAGGGGCCCAAGAGACCCAGTACTTC. It translates to CASSTYLGAQETQYF.

The chain employs TRBV4-2 and TRBJ2-1, with 13 positions matching TRBD2. The length of the CDR3 is 17 residues. The V and J ends lost 1 base and 7 bases, in that order; junction bases with no gene match: 7. CDR1 and CDR2 (germline): LGHNA, YNFKEQ. The CDR3 coding sequence is TGTGCCAGCAGCCAAGGACTAGCGGGAGGTCTGGTGAATGAGCAGTTCTTC. Its translation is CASSQGLAGGLVNEQFF.

This clone was seen at least ten times. The chain couples TRBV6-5 to TRBJ1-1; a possible D gene is TRBD1 (6 bases). CDR1 and CDR2 from the germline V gene are MNHEY and SVGAGI. V was clipped by 6 bases and J by 1 base, with 12 bases between them. This CDR3 contains 14 residues. The CDR3 loop reads CASSVEGENTEAFF. The CDR3 coding sequence is TGTGCCAGCAGCGTAGAGGGGGAGAACACTGAAGCTTTCTTT.

The V call is TRBV4-3, the J call TRBJ1-4; possible D gene TRBD1, 6 bases. CDR1 LGHNA and CDR2 YSLEER come from the germline V gene. Deletions cut 1 base from V and 8 bases from J, with 14 bases between. The CDR3 is 15 amino acids. CDR3 sequence: CASSQVQGIREKLFF. As DNA, the CDR3 is TGCGCCAGCAGCCAAGTACAGGGAATACGCGAAAAACTGTTTTTT.

The V call is TRBV9, the J call TRBJ2-7, with 10 bases identical to TRBD1. CDR3 length equals 18 residues. From germline, CDR1 is SGDLS and CDR2 YYNGEE. J was trimmed by 4 bases and V by 0 bases; bases with no gene match: 13. DNA for the CDR3: TGTGCCAGCAGCGTAGGATTAGGACAGGGGGAGAATGGTTACGAGCAGTACTTC. Residues: CASSVGLGQGENGYEQYF. The variable domain in full, with the rest retrieved from reference TRBV9 and TRBJ2-7, is DSGVTQTPKHLITATGQRVTLRCSPRSGDLSVYWYQQSLDQGLQFLIQYYNGEERAKGNILERFSAQQFPDLHSELNLSSLELGDSALYFCASSVGLGQGENGYEQYFGPGTRLTVT.

This chain connects TRBV4-1 to TRBJ2-3, with 13 bases aligning to TRBD2. Germline-derived CDR1 and CDR2 are MGHRA and YSYEKL. Trimming removed 3 bases from V and 3 bases from J; junction bases left unmatched: 6. This CDR3 comprises 17 residues. The CDR3 DNA reads as TGCGCCAGCAGCCATGAATTGGGACTAGCGGGAACAGATACGCAGTATTTT. Its protein is CASSHELGLAGTDTQYF.